This is a list of T cell receptor beta chains from one sample in a study of blood T cell repertoires in COVID-19. Only in-frame clones appear in the TCRdb table, and some are missing; sequencing was by immunoSEQ multiplex PCR. The sample gives over 120,000 clones, about 86% of which show up once; around 8.6% is in the top ten. Material: peripheral blood. These receptors all stem from a woman between 50 and 59 years old with active or convalescent COVID-19. CDR3s include the opening cysteine and the closing phenylalanine or tryptophan. A D gene is named only where the DNA matches it firmly. Clone size is stated in some rows and not others, as once, few, many or a class when expanded.

clone_size | d_call | cdr3_length | j_call | v_call | cdr3_aa | cdr3_nt
NA | NA | 17 | TRBJ1-1 | TRBV18 | CASSPSVVSQSSTEAFF | TGTGCCAGCTCACCCAGCGTCGTGAGTCAGTCTTCCACTGAAGCTTTCTTT
NA | NA | 14 | TRBJ2-7 | TRBV7-9 | CASSLIGQNYEQYF | TGTGCCAGCAGCTTAATCGGACAGAATTACGAGCAGTACTTC
NA | NA | 15 | TRBJ2-5 | TRBV18 | CASSPPGRSQETQYF | TGTGCCAGCTCACCACCGGGCAGATCTCAAGAGACCCAGTACTTC
few | TRBD1 | 14 | TRBJ1-5 | TRBV9 | CASSVVQGEQPQHF | TGTGCCAGCAGCGTAGTACAGGGGGAGCAGCCCCAGCATTTT
NA | TRBD1 | 16 | TRBJ2-7 | TRBV9 | CASSVDQGASSYEQYF | TGTGCCAGCAGCGTAGATCAGGGGGCCAGCTCCTACGAGCAGTACTTC
once | NA | 14 | TRBJ1-1 | TRBV10-1 | CASTRDGGRTEAFF | TGCGCCAGCACCCGAGACGGGGGGAGGACTGAAGCTTTCTTT
NA | NA | 14 | TRBJ1-1 | TRBV6-1 | CASSDYRVNTEAFF | TGTGCCAGCAGTGATTACAGGGTGAACACTGAAGCTTTCTTT
NA | NA | 11 | TRBJ2-7 | TRBV29-1 | CSVALSYEQYF | TGCAGCGTTGCCCTATCCTACGAGCAGTACTTC
NA | NA | 11 | TRBJ1-1 | TRBV6-5 | CASRGLTEAFF | TGTGCCAGTAGGGGCCTAACCGAAGCTTTCTTT
NA | TRBD2 | 15 | TRBJ2-2 | TRBV11-1 | CASSFGRERSGELFF | TGTGCCAGCAGCTTCGGGCGGGAGAGGTCCGGGGAGCTGTTTTTT
NA | TRBD1 | 15 | TRBJ1-6 | TRBV6-2/TRBV6-3 | CASSYGQGGNSPLHF | TGTGCCAGCAGTTACGGACAGGGCGGTAATTCACCCCTCCACTTT
NA | NA | 14 | TRBJ1-1 | TRBV7-9 | CASSLDRPNTEAFF | TGTGCCAGCAGCTTAGACAGGCCGAACACTGAAGCTTTCTTT
NA | NA | 14 | TRBJ1-5 | TRBV19 | CASKFQGSNQPQHF | TGTGCCAGTAAGTTTCAGGGTTCAAATCAGCCCCAGCATTTT
NA | NA | 17 | TRBJ1-1 | TRBV6-2/TRBV6-3 | CASSYPTPVTLNTEAFF | TGTGCCAGCAGTTACCCTACCCCCGTCACGTTGAACACTGAAGCTTTCTTT